The 25 T cell receptor beta chains presented below share a single source sample, sequenced in a study of blood T cell repertoires in COVID-19. The table came from immunoSEQ multiplex PCR; TCRdb's copy has only in-frame clones and leaves some out. The top ten hold approximately 0.48% of the sample, which has 170,000 or so clones, more than 85% seen once. Sample: peripheral blood. These receptors came from a man between 45 and 60 years old with acute or convalescent COVID-19.

The chain recombines TRBV28 with TRBJ2-3, with D unresolved. Germline V lookup: CDR1 MDHEN, CDR2 SYDVKM. The CDR3 length is 17 residues. Between the trimmed V and J ends, which lost 5 bases and 0 bases, there was a span of 18 bases. The CDR3 is CASSLPGASGSTDTQYF. CDR3 in DNA: TGTGCCAGCAGTCTCCCCGGAGCTAGTGGTAGCACAGATACGCAGTATTTT. Variable domain in full (rest from reference TRBV28 and TRBJ2-3): DVKVTQSSRYLVKRTGEKVFLECVQDMDHENMFWYRQDPGLGLRLIYFSYDVKMKEKGDIPEGYSVSREKKERFSLILESASTNQTSMYLCASSLPGASGSTDTQYFGPGTRLTVL.

The V gene is TRBV18, the J gene TRBJ2-7; 8 bases are shared with TRBD1. The CDR3 is made up of 17 amino acids. V shed 3 bases and J 3 bases; nucleotides not matched to a gene: 13. The germline V gene encodes CDR1 KGHSH and CDR2 LQKENI. DNA of the CDR3: TGTGCCAGCTCACCCAAGGGACAGGAGAACCCGAACTACGAGCAGTACTTC. It specifies CASSPKGQENPNYEQYF.

The genes are TRBV19 and TRBJ2-6; D possibly corresponds to TRBD1 (6 bases). The V end lost 3 bases, the J end lost 2 bases, and 8 bases lay between the germline ends. The CDR3 loop spans 15 amino acids. Germline V CDR1 and CDR2: LNHDA, SQIVND (reference sequence). For the CDR3, the DNA is TGTGCCAGTAGTATTCGGGACACTGGGGCCAACGTCCTGACTTTC. It is translated as CASSIRDTGANVLTF.

J is TRBJ1-6 and V is TRBV6-2 or TRBV6-3, with 9 bases fitting TRBD1. Trimming at V came to 4 bases and at J to 7 bases, leaving 8 bases not matched to a gene. Germline V gene sequence: CDR1 MNHEY, CDR2 SVGEGT. The CDR3 sequence is 16 residues long. CDR3 DNA: TGTGCCAGCAGTTCCGCGATAGGGACAGGGAATTCACCCCTCCACTTT. Amino acid sequence: CASSSAIGTGNSPLHF.

The rearrangement joins TRBV4-2 to TRBJ2-1; possibly TRBD2 for D (6 bases). V lost 0 bases and J 4 bases, leaving 13 bases between the germline ends. Germline values: CDR1 LGHNA, CDR2 YNFKEQ. The CDR3 spans 16 residues. The CDR3 region is CASSQEMSGRYNEQFF. The CDR3 DNA is TGTGCCAGCAGCCAAGAAATGTCAGGGAGGTACAATGAGCAGTTCTTC.

V is TRBV27 and J is TRBJ1-6; 7 bases line up with TRBD1. The CDR3 is made up of 16 amino acids. Germline V CDR1 and CDR2: MNHEY, SMNVEV (reference sequence). Trimming took 2 bases from V and 9 from J; bases not matched to a gene: 10. DNA for the CDR3: TGTGCCAGCAGTTTACGACAGGGAAACCTGATTTCACCCCTCCACTTT. Its translation: CASSLRQGNLISPLHF.

This clone was counted between two and nine times. CDR3 in amino acids: CASSVTTGGGNTIYF. The CDR3, as DNA: TGTGCCAGCAGCGTAACGACAGGGGGGGGAAACACCATATATTTT. The genes are TRBV9 and TRBJ1-3; 9 nucleotides agree with TRBD1. Germline CDR1 is SGDLS and CDR2 is YYNGEE. The CDR3 consists of 15 residues. Trimming took 1 base from V and 4 from J; bases not matched to a gene: 3.

The chain is built from TRBV7-9 and TRBJ1-2, with 9 bases fitting TRBD1. V gave up 4 bases and J gave up 6 bases; unmatched junction bases: 12. Germline-derived CDR1 and CDR2 are SEHNR and FQNEAQ (reference sequence). This CDR3 comprises 16 residues. DNA for the CDR3: TGTGCCAGCAGCTCCCTTATGCGACAGGGGGTCGATGGCTACACCTTC. It encodes CASSSLMRQGVDGYTF.

The chain is built from TRBV2 and TRBJ2-7; TRBD1 agrees at 7 bases. Per germline, CDR1 SNHLY and CDR2 FYNNEI. This CDR3 contains 13 residues. The J segment lost 5 bases and the V segment lost 9 bases, leaving 10 bases of the junction unmatched. DNA for the CDR3: TGTGCCAGGAAAGGGGGCCAGGGGAACGAGCAGTACGTC. This codes for CARKGGQGNEQYV.

This clone was recorded a few times. The rearrangement joins TRBV10-1 to TRBJ1-1; no clear D gene. Germline V gene sequence: CDR1 WNHNN, CDR2 SYGVQD (reference sequence). The CDR3 length is 15 residues. Trimming shortened V by 2 bases and J by 0 bases, and 10 bases separated the two germline ends. The CDR3 spells CASSEEMLMNTEAFF. DNA for the CDR3: TGCGCCAGCAGTGAGGAGATGTTGATGAACACTGAAGCTTTCTTT.

V is TRBV6-5 and J is TRBJ2-2, with D possibly matching TRBD1 (6 bases). The CDR3 sequence is 13 residues long. Germline V CDR1 and CDR2: MNHEY, SVGAGI. V lost 8 bases, J lost 6 bases, and 13 bases lay in between. CDR3 in DNA: TGTGCCAGCCTTCAAACAGGGTCCGGGGAGCTGTTTTTT. Its translation is CASLQTGSGELFF.

The chain has TRBV13 and TRBJ2-7; 7 bases align to TRBD2. This CDR3 has 16 residues. J gave up 5 bases and V 2 bases, and 12 bases lay outside the gene matches. The germline V gene encodes CDR1 PRHDT and CDR2 FYEKMQ (reference sequence). The CDR3 loop is CASSLYRGRGSNEQYV. The CDR3 DNA reads as TGTGCCAGCAGCTTATACCGGGGGAGGGGCTCGAACGAGCAGTACGTC.

The chain is built from TRBV19 and TRBJ1-5; 10 nucleotides match TRBD1. CDR3 length: 16 amino acids. Losses at the gene ends were 6 bases for V and 1 base for J; bases not matched to a gene: 6. The germline gives CDR1 LNHDA, CDR2 SQIVND (reference sequence). CDR3 sequence: CASRRTGGPSNQPQHF. CDR3 nucleotide sequence: TGTGCCAGTAGAAGGACAGGGGGTCCGAGCAATCAGCCCCAGCATTTT.

This sequence joins TRBV5-5 and TRBJ1-1; no definite D call. The CDR3 sequence is 15 residues long. V lost 0 bases and J lost 1, with 10 bases in between. Germline V gene lookup returns CDR1 SGHKS and CDR2 YYEKEE (reference sequence). The CDR3 DNA reads TGTGCCAGCAGCTTGGGGCCTCGGGAGAACACTGAAGCTTTCTTT. Its translation: CASSLGPRENTEAFF.

The chain uses TRBV2 and TRBJ2-7; a weak D match, TRBD1 (6 bases). CDR1 and CDR2 from the germline V gene are SNHLY and FYNNEI. The CDR3 has 13 amino acids. Trimming took 5 bases from V and 3 from J, leaving 11 bases between them. CDR3 in amino acids: CASSYRDIYEQYF. CDR3 coding DNA: TGTGCCAGCAGTTATAGGGACATCTACGAGCAGTACTTC.

The V and J genes are TRBV6-1 and TRBJ2-7; TRBD2 matches 7 bases. V lost 3 bases, J lost 3 bases, and 5 bases stayed unmatched. There are 14 residues in the CDR3. Germline V lookup: CDR1 MNHNS, CDR2 SASEGT. This chain's CDR3 is CASSDRQRGYEQYV. The CDR3 coding sequence is TGTGCCAGCAGTGACAGGCAGCGGGGCTACGAGCAGTACGTC.

This chain connects TRBV7-3 to TRBJ2-1; 9 bases align to TRBD1. The CDR3 sequence is 14 residues long. Germline values: CDR1 SGHTA, CDR2 FQGTGA. Unmatched junction bases numbered 9, after V lost 5 bases and J lost 10 bases. The CDR3 sequence: CASSVGQGRWEQFF. For the CDR3, the DNA is TGTGCCAGCAGCGTTGGACAGGGGCGCTGGGAGCAGTTCTTC.

The V gene is TRBV28, the J gene TRBJ1-4; 8 positions agree with TRBD1. The CDR3 runs 15 residues. Trimming at V came to 4 bases and at J to 8 bases, leaving 9 bases not matched to a gene. Per the germline V gene, CDR1 is MDHEN and CDR2 is SYDVKM. For the CDR3, the DNA is TGTGCCAGCAGTTCCCCCGGACAGGGAGGCGAAAAACTGTTTTTT. Translated: CASSSPGQGGEKLFF.

The chain is built from TRBV10-3 and TRBJ2-1, with D perhaps TRBD2 (6 bases). The germline CDR1 and CDR2 sequences are ENHRY and SYGVKD. V lost 3 bases to trimming and J lost 6 bases, with 15 bases between them. This CDR3 spans 15 amino acids. DNA for the CDR3: TGTGCCATCAGTGAACAAGGGACTCCCGGCAATGAGCAGTTCTTC. As protein: CAISEQGTPGNEQFF.

The chain is built from TRBV6-4 and TRBJ2-5, with D perhaps matching TRBD2 (6 bases). Trimming left V 1 base short and J 7 bases short, with 7 bases between. Germline V gene sequence: CDR1 MRHNA, CDR2 SNTAGT. CDR3 length equals 12 residues. CDR3 nucleotide sequence: TGTGCCAGCAGTGACTTCGGGGGGACCCAGTACTTC. As protein: CASSDFGGTQYF.

The CDR3 coding sequence is TGTGCCAGCTCACCCGGGACAGACAATGAGCAGTTCTTC. Protein sequence: CASSPGTDNEQFF. The rearrangement joins TRBV18 to TRBJ2-1, with 7 bases aligning to TRBD1. CDR3 length equals 13 residues. The V segment lost 3 bases and the J segment 5 bases; nucleotides outside the gene matches: 1. Germline CDR1 reads KGHSH; CDR2 reads LQKENI.

The rearrangement joins TRBV30 to TRBJ2-5; the match to TRBD1 covers 12 bases. V shed 3 bases, J shed 4 bases, and the junction held 3 bases outside the gene matches. This CDR3 spans 14 amino acids. In germline, CDR1 is GTSNPN, CDR2 SVGIG (reference sequence). The CDR3 protein is CAWSGTGGRETQYF. CDR3 bases: TGTGCCTGGAGCGGGACAGGGGGCCGAGAGACCCAGTACTTC.

This rearrangement joins TRBV6-2 or TRBV6-3 to TRBJ2-2, with 9 bases matching TRBD2. Germline V gene data show CDR1 as MNHEY and CDR2 as SVGEGT. This CDR3 has 16 residues. V gave up 0 bases and J gave up 4 bases; unmatched junction bases: 3. The CDR3 sequence is CASSYSAGGSTGELFF. CDR3 DNA sequence: TGTGCCAGCAGTTACTCAGCGGGGGGCTCCACCGGGGAGCTGTTTTTT.

This clone has ten or more counts. The V gene is TRBV19, the J gene TRBJ2-7, with TRBD2 matching 8 bases. The CDR3 runs 16 residues. Germline CDR1 and CDR2: LNHDA and SQIVND (reference sequence). J was trimmed by 2 bases and V by 6 bases; bases with no gene match: 12. Here the CDR3 reads CASSPNGGVTAYEQYF. The CDR3 nucleotides are TGTGCCAGTAGCCCTAACGGGGGGGTTACGGCCTACGAGCAGTACTTC.

V gene TRBV28 combines with J gene TRBJ1-6; the D is unclear. The CDR3 sequence is 16 residues long. Trimming removed 3 bases at V and 1 base at J, with 10 bases between. Germline V gene data show CDR1 as MDHEN and CDR2 as SYDVKM. The CDR3 DNA sequence: TGTGCCAGCAGTTTCGTACGGGGTTCCTATAATTCACCCCTCCACTTT. Its protein is CASSFVRGSYNSPLHF.